This T cell receptor (beta chain) was documented in a study of blood T cells in healthy people across ages. On the study more broadly: Through template switching, about one barcoded beta molecule was captured per two T cells, as measured in model experiments. Study-level results: In older individuals, TCR beta diversity per million T cells was lower, falling roughly linearly with age. Whereas aged donors had fewer naive CD4+ cells, long-lived donors had more of them and higher diversity.

Comments on this clonotype: The antigen remains unidentified.

Next came a second PCR, run for about 7 to 12 cycles, which used a sample-barcoded 5' primer along with a J-beta primer mix. No fewer than 3 million CDR3-containing paired-end reads came from each sample. Each CDR3 protein is one row after TCRdb ran MiXCR on the 5' RACE reads. The sample comprises hundreds of thousands of distinct CDR3 sequences, about 62% of which are singletons, and roughly 22% rests with the top ten. V was pared by 6 bases and J by 7 bases, with 13 bases of the junction left unmatched. Germline CDR1 DFQATT, CDR2 SNEGSKA (reference sequence). The CDR3 runs to 15 residues. The chain couples TRBV20-1 to TRBJ2-5, with 11 positions matching TRBD2. What was sequenced was blood. This sequence originates from a man aged 30-40 years in good health. The CDR3 reads CSATGTSGALGTQYF. CDR3 sequence (DNA): TGCAGTGCCACCGGGACTAGCGGCGCCTTGGGGACCCAGTACTTC.